This TCR beta chain was sequenced during a study of read filtering for tumor transcriptome and immune sequencing. The overall study: Transcriptome libraries were built from DNase-treated RNA. TCR-mapped reads were about 4.05 to 10.27 million with IR-seq versus roughly 85 to 1,300 with RNA-seq. Study conclusions and caveats: IR-seq and RNA-seq agreed better without single-read clonotypes. Single-read clonotypes: about 81.9% of IR-seq clonotypes (roughly 4% of reads), more than 70% of RNA-seq clonotypes (under 50% of reads).

This library used about 360 ng RNA and molecular barcoded adaptors spanning alpha/delta and beta/gamma chains. In TCRdb, the reads were re-called with MiXCR into one record per CDR3 protein. Found here are roughly 56,000 distinct CDR3 sequences, about 21% of them singletons; the top ten hold around an eighth. This clonotype was counted between two and nine times. Its antigen is undetermined. Germline V gene data show CDR1 as SGHNT and CDR2 as YYREEE (reference sequence). V lost 2 bases to trimming and J lost 8 bases, with 13 bases between them. The CDR3 extends over 14 amino acids. The V and J genes are TRBV5-4 and TRBJ1-4; maybe TRBD1 (5 bases). The clonotype originates from a donor at least 40 years old with multiple myeloma. Sequencing was performed on a population of CD138-negative cells sorted from bone marrow. As DNA, the CDR3 is TGTGCCAGCAGCTTTGGGGGTCGAGAGGAAAAACTGTTTTTT. Translating it yields CASSFGGREEKLFF.